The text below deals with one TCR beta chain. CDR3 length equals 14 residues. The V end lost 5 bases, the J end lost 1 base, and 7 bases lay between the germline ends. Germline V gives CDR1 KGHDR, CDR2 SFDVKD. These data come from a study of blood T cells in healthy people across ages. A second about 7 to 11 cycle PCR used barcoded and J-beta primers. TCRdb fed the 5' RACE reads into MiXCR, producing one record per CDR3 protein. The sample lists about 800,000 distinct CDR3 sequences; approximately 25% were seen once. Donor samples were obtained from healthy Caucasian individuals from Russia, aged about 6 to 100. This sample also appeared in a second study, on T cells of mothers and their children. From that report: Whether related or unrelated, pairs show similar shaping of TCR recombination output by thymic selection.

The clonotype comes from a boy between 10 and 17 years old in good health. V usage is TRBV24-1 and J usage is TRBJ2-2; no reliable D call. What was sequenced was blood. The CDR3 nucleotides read TGTGCCACCAGTGGGACGCTGAACACCGGGGAGCTGTTTTTT. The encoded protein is CATSGTLNTGELFF.